This entry lists 28 T cell receptor beta chains sequenced from one sample in a study of shared clonotypes between healthy human individuals. Some clones are missing from TCRdb's copy, which holds only in-frame ones; the method was immunoSEQ multiplex PCR. The table lists millions of clones, about 92% of them singletons. Sequenced material: naive CD4+ T cells sorted from blood. Subset specified: CD45RA+ positively selected. The receptors stem from a man younger than 35 in good health.

The chain has TRBV11-2 and TRBJ2-3; TRBD1 or TRBD2 may be the D gene (5 bases each). The germline gives CDR1 SGHAT, CDR2 FQNNGV. This CDR3 is built from 15 residues. V lost 4 bases, J lost 6 bases, and 17 bases lay in between. CDR3 DNA: TGTGCCAGCAGCTACCGGGACGTCGCGCGTGATACGCAGTATTTT. Amino acids: CASSYRDVARDTQYF.

As regards this clone: Other DNA sequences within the sample encode an identical CDR3. This sequence joins TRBV6-5 and TRBJ2-7; TRBD1 aligns across 9 bases. CDR3 length equals 14 residues. V was clipped by 2 bases and J by 4 bases; unmatched bases: 3. Germline CDR1 and CDR2: MNHEY and SVGAGI. CDR3 nucleotide sequence: TGTGCCAGCAGTTACGGGACAGGGACATACGAGCAGTACTTC. As protein: CASSYGTGTYEQYF.

The chain employs TRBV6-6 and TRBJ2-7, with 8 bases that match TRBD1. Per the germline V gene, CDR1 is MNHNY and CDR2 is SVGAGI (reference sequence). The CDR3 length is 13 residues. Trimming removed 6 bases from V and 3 bases from J; junction bases left unmatched: 4. The CDR3 DNA reads as TGTGCCAGCAGCCGACAGGGGATCTACGAGCAGTACTTC. Encoded protein: CASSRQGIYEQYF.

This clone showed up just a few times. The chain links TRBV11-2 to TRBJ1-1; D gene ambiguous. Between the trimmed V and J ends, which lost 7 bases and 1 base, there was a span of 7 bases. The CDR3 is made up of 12 amino acids. In germline, CDR1 is SGHAT, CDR2 FQNNGV. CDR3: CASTVGNTEAFF. The CDR3 nucleotides read TGTGCCAGCACCGTAGGGAACACTGAAGCTTTCTTT.

CDR3 DNA sequence: TGTGCCAGCAGTCTCCCTGGGTGGACAGATACGCAGTATTTT. Its translation is CASSLPGWTDTQYF. The chain combines TRBV28 with TRBJ2-3; D not resolved. The CDR3 extends over 14 amino acids. V dropped 5 bases and J dropped 3 bases, with 12 bases sitting between them. In germline, CDR1 is MDHEN, CDR2 SYDVKM.

A single count supports this clone. This specimen includes other DNA sequences encoding the same CDR3. The J gene is TRBJ1-4, the V gene TRBV7-2; no clear D gene. CDR1 is SGHTA and CDR2 is FQGNSA in the germline V gene. The ends were cut back, 0 bases at V and 0 bases at J, with 8 bases in the middle. The CDR3 totals 16 residues. The CDR3 DNA is TGTGCCAGCAGCTTAGCAGGGCGGGCAACTAATGAAAAACTGTTTTTT. Translated, it gives CASSLAGRATNEKLFF.

This clone was detected only once. V usage is TRBV9 and J usage is TRBJ2-3; TRBD2 matches at 15 bases. V dropped 4 bases and J dropped 1; count of bases not matched to a gene: 7. Germline lookup yields CDR1 SGDLS and CDR2 YYNGEE. CDR3 length: 18 residues. The CDR3 here is CASSSGLAGGPGTDTQYF. The CDR3 DNA sequence: TGTGCCAGCAGCTCCGGACTAGCGGGAGGGCCGGGCACAGATACGCAGTATTTT.

This chain joins TRBV6-5 and TRBJ2-5, with TRBD1 matching 10 bases. The germline gives CDR1 MNHEY, CDR2 SVGAGI. The CDR3 is made up of 15 amino acids. Trimming removed 6 bases from V and 2 bases from J; junction bases left unmatched: 6. The CDR3 DNA reads TGTGCCAGCAGACTCGGGACAGGGGCTCAAGAGACCCAGTACTTC. Translated, it gives CASRLGTGAQETQYF.

The V and J genes are TRBV6-1 and TRBJ1-1; D ambiguous. CDR1 MNHNS and CDR2 SASEGT come from the germline V gene. V was cut by 4 bases and J by 0 bases, with 9 bases left in between. This CDR3 has 14 amino acids. The CDR3 bases are TGTGCCAGCAGTGTAAGGACCCTGAACACTGAAGCTTTCTTT. It is translated as CASSVRTLNTEAFF.

V and J are TRBV7-9 and TRBJ2-1; TRBD1 is a possible D gene (6 bases). Germline CDR1 and CDR2: SEHNR and FQNEAQ (reference sequence). This CDR3 contains 14 residues. V gave up 5 bases and J gave up 3 bases, with 11 bases separating them. The CDR3 here is CASSTDRSYNEQFF. The CDR3 DNA follows: TGTGCCAGCAGCACAGACAGGAGCTACAATGAGCAGTTCTTC. Complete variable domain (other parts from reference TRBV7-9 and TRBJ2-1): DTGVSQNPRHKITKRGQNVTFRCDPISEHNRLYWYRQTLGQGPEFLTYFQNEAQLEKSRLLSDRFSAERPKGSFSTLEIQRTEQGDSAMYLCASSTDRSYNEQFFGPGTRLTVL.

Written as DNA, the CDR3 is TGTGCCAGCAGCATATGGCGGGGGGGCACAGATACGCAGTATTTT. It yields the protein CASSIWRGGTDTQYF. This chain connects TRBV7-6 to TRBJ2-3; the match to TRBD2 covers 8 bases. Germline CDR1 is SGHVS and CDR2 is FNYEAQ. V lost 5 bases, J lost 1 base, and 5 bases stayed unmatched. The CDR3 loop spans 15 amino acids. The entire variable domain, with the rest obtained from reference TRBV7-6 and TRBJ2-3, is as follows: GAGVSQSPRYKVTKRGQDVALRCDPISGHVSLYWYRQALGQGPEFLTYFNYEAQQDKSGLPNDRFSAERPEGSISTLTIQRTEQRDSAMYRCASSIWRGGTDTQYFGPGTRLTVL.

V and J are TRBV4-3 and TRBJ1-1; no reliable D call. Trimming removed 1 base from V and 5 bases from J, with 8 bases in between. In germline, CDR1 is LGHNA, CDR2 YSLEER. This CDR3 has 13 residues. This CDR3 is CASSQVMGTEAFF. Written as DNA, the CDR3 is TGCGCCAGCAGCCAAGTGATGGGGACTGAAGCTTTCTTT.

The gene calls are TRBV28 and TRBJ2-7; possible D gene TRBD1, 8 bases. The CDR3 sequence is 17 residues long. From germline, CDR1 is MDHEN and CDR2 SYDVKM. Trimming took 5 bases from V and 0 from J, leaving 20 bases between them. The CDR3 coding sequence is TGTGCCAGCAGTCAATGGACAGGGAGGGGAACCTCCTACGAGCAGTACTTC. Translating gives CASSQWTGRGTSYEQYF.

The chain employs TRBV5-5 and TRBJ1-6; unclear D gene. Trimming shortened V by 1 base and J by 15 bases, and 14 bases separated the two germline ends. Germline loops: CDR1 SGHKS, CDR2 YYEKEE (reference sequence). The CDR3 is made up of 13 amino acids. The CDR3 sequence is CASSLTRIGYLHF. The CDR3, as DNA: TGTGCCAGCAGCTTGACCCGCATAGGGTACCTCCACTTT.

This chain uses TRBV4-3 with TRBJ1-2; 12 bases fit TRBD1. After removal of 0 bases from V and 8 bases from J, the junction contained 7 bases not matched to a gene. Germline values: CDR1 LGHNA, CDR2 YSLEER. The CDR3 loop spans 16 amino acids. The CDR3 coding sequence is TGCGCCAGCAGCCAAGATGTGGGACAGGGGGCGCCCGGCTACACCTTC. Translating gives CASSQDVGQGAPGYTF.

This chain joins TRBV27 and TRBJ2-7, with D perhaps TRBD1 (5 bases). This CDR3 region has 15 residues. Germline-derived CDR1 and CDR2 are MNHEY and SMNVEV (reference sequence). Deletions cut 6 bases from V and 2 bases from J, with 17 bases between. The CDR3 region has the DNA TGTGCCAGCAGCCTCAACCCCAGGGTCCCCTACGAGCAGTACTTC. Its protein is CASSLNPRVPYEQYF.

The V call is TRBV29-1, the J call TRBJ2-7; TRBD1 matches 8 bases. The CDR3 is 11 amino acids. V lost 4 bases, J lost 6 bases, and 2 bases stayed unmatched. Germline V gives CDR1 SQVTM, CDR2 ANQGSEA. Here the CDR3 reads CSVVTGVEQYF. Here the CDR3 DNA reads TGCAGCGTTGTGACAGGGGTCGAGCAGTACTTC.

This CDR3 reads CASSYSDSGNTIYF. The CDR3 DNA reads as TGTGCCAGCAGCTATTCAGACTCTGGAAACACCATATATTTT. This sequence joins TRBV5-4 and TRBJ1-3; D is unresolved. The V gene lost 3 bases and the J gene lost 0 bases, with 7 bases spanning the gap. Germline assignment: CDR1 SGHNT and CDR2 YYREEE (reference sequence). This CDR3 contains 14 residues.

The chain uses TRBV6-1 and TRBJ2-2; D could derive from TRBD1 or TRBD2 (5 bases each). Trimming left V 8 bases short and J 2 bases short, with 12 bases between. The length of the CDR3 is 14 residues. From germline, CDR1 is MNHNS and CDR2 SASEGT. CDR3 residues: CASPAGTNTGELFF. The CDR3 region has the DNA TGTGCCAGCCCAGCCGGGACCAACACCGGGGAGCTGTTTTTT.

The rearrangement uses TRBV6-6 and TRBJ2-3; 11 bases fit TRBD2. Unmatched junction bases numbered 3, after V lost 2 bases and J lost 5 bases. Germline loops: CDR1 MNHNY, CDR2 SVGAGI (reference sequence). The CDR3 totals 15 residues. The CDR3: CASSYQGLAVDTQYF. In nucleotides, the CDR3 is TGTGCCAGCAGTTACCAGGGACTAGCGGTAGATACGCAGTATTTT.

The chain couples TRBV29-1 to TRBJ1-2; D is perhaps TRBD1 (5 bases). The CDR3 has 16 residues. The germline V gene encodes CDR1 SQVTM and CDR2 ANQGSEA. V shed 3 bases and J shed 8 bases, with 25 bases lying between them. In nucleotides, the CDR3 is TGCAGCGTTGATGAGGGGACCGGGCCTACCGTTGGGGGCTACACCTTC. Its protein product is CSVDEGTGPTVGGYTF.

The V call is TRBV10-3, the J call TRBJ1-1; the D is unclear. Trimming cost V 6 bases and J 7 bases, with 15 bases left between them. The CDR3 extends over 13 amino acids. Germline CDR1 is ENHRY and CDR2 is SYGVKD. The CDR3 sequence: CAIRSLTENEAFF. The CDR3 DNA is TGTGCCATCAGATCCCTCACGGAGAATGAAGCTTTCTTT.

Concerning this clone itself: The same CDR3 can be traced to other DNA sequences in this sample. This chain links TRBV6-1 with TRBJ1-1; no definite D call. This CDR3 contains 15 residues. V was pared by 0 bases and J by 1 base, with 9 bases between. Looked up from germline, CDR1 is MNHNS and CDR2 is SASEGT. CDR3 DNA sequence: TGTGCCAGCAGTGAAGCATGGGGAGGGAACACTGAAGCTTTCTTT. Translation gives CASSEAWGGNTEAFF.

J is TRBJ1-2 and V is TRBV5-1; D gene unclear. Trimming left V 4 bases short and J 8 bases short, with 15 bases between. This CDR3 region has 13 residues. Per germline, CDR1 SGHRS and CDR2 YFSETQ. CDR3 amino acids: CASSAGGSGGYTF. The CDR3 coding sequence is TGCGCCAGCAGCGCAGGAGGGTCTGGAGGCTACACCTTC.

This clone appeared once. This chain links TRBV4-3 with TRBJ2-1; maybe TRBD2 (5 bases). The ends were cut back, 2 bases at V and 2 bases at J, with 19 bases in the middle. The CDR3 has 18 amino acids. Per the germline V gene, CDR1 is LGHNA and CDR2 is YSLEER. In DNA form, the CDR3 reads TGCGCCAGCAGCCAATCCGTGGCTAGCCAGACCCCCTACAATGAGCAGTTCTTC. This gives the protein CASSQSVASQTPYNEQFF.

The V call is TRBV6-5, the J call TRBJ2-3, with D unclear. The CDR3 is 14 residues long. CDR1 is MNHEY, CDR2 SVGAGI, per germline. V was clipped by 2 bases and J by 0 bases, with 6 bases between them. CDR3 nucleotide sequence: TGTGCCAGCAGTTACGACTTTAGCACAGATACGCAGTATTTT. Protein sequence: CASSYDFSTDTQYF.

In its sample, this clone was seen once. The rearrangement links TRBV7-2 to TRBJ1-4; TRBD1 matches at 7 bases. V lost 8 bases, J lost 0 bases, and 6 bases stayed unmatched. Germline V gene lookup returns CDR1 SGHTA and CDR2 FQGNSA. The CDR3 is 15 residues long. The CDR3 protein is CASGTDYATNEKLFF. The CDR3 nucleotides are TGTGCCAGCGGGACAGACTATGCAACTAATGAAAAACTGTTTTTT.

The gene calls are TRBV10-1 and TRBJ2-2, with 7 bases identical to TRBD1. After removal of 5 bases from V and 4 bases from J, the junction contained 13 bases not matched to a gene. The CDR3 covers 17 residues. Germline-derived CDR1 and CDR2 are WNHNN and SYGVQD (reference sequence). The CDR3 loop is CASSNRGQTVPTGELFF. The CDR3 coding sequence is TGCGCCAGCAGTAACAGGGGCCAAACCGTTCCCACCGGGGAGCTGTTTTTT.